Sequencing of this T cell receptor (beta chain) was carried out in a study of blood T cell repertoires in COVID-19. Study overall: Specimens from acute and convalescent COVID-19 originated in the United States, Italy and Spain. The cDNA or gDNA used as material had been derived from T cells, B-cell-depleted T cells, or PBMCs.

In the study's own analysis: Nucleated cell counts were estimated from reference gene primer amplification. This table comes from immunoSEQ multiplex PCR, and its TCRdb copy is limited to in-frame clones, with some not included. V, J and clone size are those of that table, while D and trimming were read from the DNA. The sample records some 250,000 clones, approximately 80% being singletons. Looked up from germline, CDR1 is LNHDA and CDR2 is SQIVND (reference sequence). The germline V and J ends were trimmed by 5 bases and 5 bases, with 12 bases remaining between them. The CDR3 length is 13 residues.

The TCR was taken from a woman of 80 years or more with COVID-19, enrolled during active disease. The specimen was peripheral blood. This chain connects TRBV19 to TRBJ1-1, with D uncertain. The CDR3 sequence is CASSPPGRTEAFF. Written as DNA, the CDR3 is TGTGCCAGTAGTCCCCCGGGGAGGACTGAAGCTTTCTTT.